The clone carrying this T cell receptor (beta chain) was seen only once. Per germline, CDR1 SGHRS and CDR2 YFSETQ. CDR3 length: 12 residues. V lost 5 bases and J lost 3, with 8 bases in between. The data belong to a study of CD8 T cells in Susac syndrome. Reverse transcription of about 0.45 to 1 ug RNA used random hexamers. TCR beta CDR3 was amplified by immunoSEQ multiplex PCR. This amplification extended across 54 Vbeta and 13 Jbeta segments. TCRdb re-analysed the immunoSEQ multiplex PCR reads in MiXCR, keeping a single row per CDR3 protein. The table records 190,000 or so distinct CDR3 sequences, nearly 95% of them present only once.

The chain joins TRBV5-1 to TRBJ2-5; weak D call: TRBD2 (5 bases). Specimen: CD4+ T cells from PBMCs. The clonotype comes from a human donor with multiple sclerosis. Written as DNA, the CDR3 is TGCGCCAGCAGACTAGACAAAGAGACCCAGTACTTC. Its translation: CASRLDKETQYF.